This T cell receptor beta chain came from a study of graft-versus-host responses after intestinal transplantation. The wider study: Each of the recipients got a multivisceral, liver-intestinal, or isolated intestinal transplant.

The method was immunoSEQ multiplex PCR; TCRdb's version includes in-frame clones alone and lacks a portion of them. The table records approximately 130,000 clones, just over 90% of them present only once. Study results and caveats: After transplant, early declines in HvG clones were associated with peak levels of circulating GvH clones. Some GvH clones were seen earlier in gut or blood, suggesting intestinal origin. Allografts of patients with graft-donor T cell macrochimerism showed high graft-versus-host to host-versus-graft clone ratios.

In the case of this clone: Antigen unknown.

The specimen was unstimulated CD4+ T cells sorted from spleen or lymph node cells, collected before intestinal transplant. The sequence was collected from a human donor who received an intestinal transplant.

The CDR3 sequence is CASSPQGLQETQYF. The CDR3 DNA follows: TGTGCCAGCTCACCCCAGGGACTTCAAGAGACCCAGTACTTC. This sequence joins TRBV18 and TRBJ2-5; D is possibly TRBD2 (6 bases). CDR3 length: 14 residues. Trimming removed 3 bases at V and 2 bases at J, with 10 bases between. CDR1 is KGHSH and CDR2 is LQKENI in the germline V gene.